The next 24 T cell receptor beta chains were all read from a single sample in a study of control samples from healthy donors and cancer patients. The data were produced by immunoSEQ multiplex PCR, yet TCRdb's version contains in-frame clones alone and is incomplete. The sample includes 150,000 or so clones, 75% to 95% of them seen just once. Input material: blood. Every receptor here comes from a man aged 40-50 years in good health.

The CDR3 spells CASRTYKLANYGYTF. CDR3 bases: TGTGCCAGCAGAACCTACAAGTTAGCTAACTATGGCTACACCTTC. This sequence joins TRBV11-2 and TRBJ1-2; D gene unclear. CDR3 size: 15 residues. Germline loops: CDR1 SGHAT, CDR2 FQNNGV. V was clipped by 6 bases and J by 0 bases, with 14 bases between them.

The DNA for the CDR3 is TGTGCCAGCAGCGCGACAGGGAGGCCGGCAGTTCCCTACACAGATACGCAGTATTTT. It specifies CASSATGRPAVPYTDTQYF. The genes are TRBV9 and TRBJ2-3; TRBD1 is a possible D gene (7 bases). Per germline, CDR1 SGDLS and CDR2 YYNGEE. The CDR3 contains 19 residues. With 3 bases removed from V and 2 bases from J, the gap between germline ends came to 25 bases.

The chain carries TRBV2 and TRBJ1-1; the D gene is possibly TRBD1 (6 bases). The CDR3 totals 13 residues. Trimming removed 7 bases from V and 3 bases from J, with 12 bases in between. CDR1 is SNHLY, CDR2 FYNNEI, per germline. The DNA for the CDR3 is TGTGCCAGCACCGCCGAGGGGGACACTGAAGCTTTCTTT. It yields the protein CASTAEGDTEAFF.

V is TRBV6-1 and J is TRBJ1-2; D might be TRBD1 (6 bases). Germline-derived CDR1 and CDR2 are MNHNS and SASEGT. The V and J ends lost 2 bases and 0 bases respectively, with 13 bases between them. The CDR3 spans 16 residues. CDR3 in DNA: TGTGCCAGCAGTGAACAAACAGGGTCTACTAACTATGGCTACACCTTC. Residues: CASSEQTGSTNYGYTF.

The V call is TRBV28, the J call TRBJ1-2; a possible D gene is TRBD1 (6 bases). V dropped 7 bases and J dropped 8 bases, with 20 bases sitting between them. CDR1 is MDHEN and CDR2 is SYDVKM in the germline V gene. This CDR3 is 14 amino acids long. CDR3 coding DNA: TGTGCCAGCACGACGACAGGCTTTATGAAAGGCTACACCTTC. It is translated as CASTTTGFMKGYTF.

This clone was detected only once. This chain connects TRBV2 to TRBJ2-7; D ambiguous. Trimming took 7 bases from V and 3 from J, leaving 13 bases between them. Germline CDR1 and CDR2: SNHLY and FYNNEI. The CDR3 extends over 13 amino acids. The CDR3 region is CASTLYDGYEQYF. The DNA of the CDR3 is TGTGCCAGCACATTGTATGACGGCTACGAGCAGTACTTC.

V and J are TRBV5-4 and TRBJ2-2; D might be TRBD1 (5 bases). There are 15 residues in the CDR3. Trimming cost V 0 bases and J 4 bases, with 10 bases left between them. Germline V lookup: CDR1 SGHNT, CDR2 YYREEE (reference sequence). Written as DNA, the CDR3 is TGTGCCAGCAGCTTGGATCGACAGTTCACCGGGGAGCTGTTTTTT. Translating gives CASSLDRQFTGELFF.

The rearrangement joins TRBV5-4 to TRBJ1-2; no reliable D call. Germline assignment: CDR1 SGHNT and CDR2 YYREEE (reference sequence). This CDR3 is 15 amino acids long. With 0 bases removed from V and 4 bases from J, the gap between germline ends came to 13 bases. As DNA, the CDR3 is TGTGCCAGCAGCTTGGCCAAGTCTAACCGCTATGGCTACACCTTC. This codes for CASSLAKSNRYGYTF.

This chain uses TRBV2 with TRBJ2-6; 8 nucleotides align to TRBD1. Germline V gene data show CDR1 as SNHLY and CDR2 as FYNNEI. The CDR3 extends over 17 amino acids. V gave up 6 bases and J gave up 0 bases; unmatched junction bases: 7. The CDR3 loop is CASRGTGKNSGANVLTF. The CDR3 DNA sequence: TGTGCCAGCAGGGGGACAGGAAAAAACTCTGGGGCCAACGTCCTGACTTTC. The complete variable domain, with remaining parts taken from reference TRBV2 and TRBJ2-6, reads EPEVTQTPSHQVTQMGQEVILRCVPISNHLYFYWYRQILGQKVEFLVSFYNNEISEKSEIFDDQFSVERPDGSNFTLKIRSTKLEDSAMYFCASRGTGKNSGANVLTFGAGSRLTVL.

The genes are TRBV27 and TRBJ1-4; D remains ambiguous. The CDR3 is 15 amino acids. Germline V gene data show CDR1 as MNHEY and CDR2 as SMNVEV (reference sequence). Trimming left V 2 bases short and J 3 bases short, with 10 bases between. The CDR3 spells CASSLVADSNEKLFF. In nucleotides, the CDR3 is TGTGCCAGCAGTTTAGTTGCAGACTCTAATGAAAAACTGTTTTTT.

The V gene is TRBV14, the J gene TRBJ2-7; D remains unclear. The germline gives CDR1 SGHDN, CDR2 FVKESK. Trimming removed 4 bases from V and 13 bases from J, with 20 bases in between. The CDR3 has 13 amino acids. The CDR3 nucleotides are TGTGCCAGCAGCCTCAAAATCGGGCACACTCCATACTTC. Encoded protein: CASSLKIGHTPYF. Variable domain in full (rest from reference TRBV14 and TRBJ2-7): EAGVTQFPSHSVIEKGQTVTLRCDPISGHDNLYWYRRVMGKEIKFLLHFVKESKQDESGMPNNRFLAERTGGTYSTLKVQPAELEDSGVYFCASSLKIGHTPYFGPGTRLTVT.

V and J are TRBV7-9 and TRBJ1-5; D is unresolved. In germline, CDR1 is SEHNR, CDR2 FQNEAQ (reference sequence). With 1 base removed from V and 4 bases from J, the gap between germline ends came to 8 bases. This CDR3 contains 14 residues. CDR3 nucleotides: TGTGCCAGCAGCTTAGAGGCAGGAAATCAGCCCCAGCATTTT. Encoded protein: CASSLEAGNQPQHF.

The chain joins TRBV29-1 to TRBJ2-5; no clear D gene. With 5 bases removed from V and 5 bases from J, the gap between germline ends came to 12 bases. The CDR3 extends over 12 amino acids. Germline lookup yields CDR1 SQVTM and CDR2 ANQGSEA. The CDR3 DNA is TGCAGCGTTTGTTACCACCGGGAGACCCAGTACTTC. Encoded protein: CSVCYHRETQYF. The complete variable domain, with remaining parts taken from reference TRBV29-1 and TRBJ2-5, reads SAVISQKPSRDICQRGTSLTIQCQVDSQVTMMFWYRQQPGQSLTLIATANQGSEATYESGFVIDKFPISRPNLTFSTLTVSNMSPEDSSIYLCSVCYHRETQYFGPGTRLLVL.

The rearrangement links TRBV6-5 to TRBJ1-5; no firm D call. Germline V gene data show CDR1 as MNHEY and CDR2 as SVGAGI. The CDR3 is made up of 14 amino acids. V was trimmed by 2 bases and J by 3 bases, leaving 8 bases between them. The CDR3 region has the DNA TGTGCCAGCAGTTACAGTCCGATCAATCAGCCCCAGCATTTT. This gives the protein CASSYSPINQPQHF.

The rearrangement links TRBV6-5 to TRBJ1-5; 9 bases match TRBD1. Trimming cost V 4 bases and J 3 bases; bases outside gene matches: 7. CDR1 and CDR2 (germline): MNHEY, SVGAGI. This CDR3 spans 16 amino acids. The CDR3 coding sequence is TGTGCCAGCAGTTTTACAGGGGGCCGAGACAATCAGCCCCAGCATTTT. This codes for CASSFTGGRDNQPQHF.

The chain recombines TRBV14 with TRBJ1-1; D gene unclear. The CDR3 is 12 amino acids. Trimming shortened V by 4 bases and J by 10 bases, and 13 bases separated the two germline ends. Germline CDR1 SGHDN, CDR2 FVKESK. The CDR3 here is CASSPSQWGAFF. Written as DNA, the CDR3 is TGTGCCAGCAGCCCTTCCCAATGGGGAGCTTTCTTT.

This clone was observed once. The chain couples TRBV7-9 to TRBJ2-5, with 9 bases aligning to TRBD1. Trimming took 1 base from V and 2 from J; bases not matched to a gene: 2. This CDR3 has 15 amino acids. Germline V gene sequence: CDR1 SEHNR, CDR2 FQNEAQ (reference sequence). The CDR3 bases are TGTGCCAGCAGCTTAGGGACAGGGGATCAAGAGACCCAGTACTTC. It encodes CASSLGTGDQETQYF.

The V gene is TRBV7-3, the J gene TRBJ2-2, with D perhaps assigned TRBD1 or TRBD2 (6 bases each). Trimming took 2 bases from V and 3 from J, leaving 10 bases between them. Germline V gene lookup returns CDR1 SGHTA and CDR2 FQGTGA. The CDR3 runs 15 residues. CDR3 sequence reads: CASSLRGRHTGELFF. The DNA of the CDR3 is TGTGCCAGCAGCTTACGGGGGCGGCACACCGGGGAGCTGTTTTTT.

This clone was observed a single time. V is TRBV27 and J is TRBJ2-7; no clear D. V lost 6 bases, J lost 3 bases, and 9 bases lay in between. The germline gives CDR1 MNHEY, CDR2 SMNVEV (reference sequence). The CDR3 contains 12 residues. In nucleotides, the CDR3 is TGTGCCAGCAGGCCCGACAACTACGAGCAGTACTTC. Translation: CASRPDNYEQYF.

The chain links TRBV10-3 to TRBJ1-3; D remains unclear. CDR1 and CDR2 (germline): ENHRY, SYGVKD. V lost 0 bases to trimming and J lost 7 bases, with 4 bases between them. There are 12 residues in the CDR3. The CDR3: CAISESPNTIYF. DNA for the CDR3: TGTGCCATCAGTGAGTCCCCCAACACCATATATTTT.

As to this clone: This sample also contains other DNA sequences that code for the same CDR3. CDR3 bases: TGTGCCAGCAGTTTGGCCAGGGGTACTGAAGCTTTCTTT. This translates into CASSLARGTEAFF. The chain joins TRBV12-3 or TRBV12-4 to TRBJ1-1; D is possibly TRBD1 (6 bases). The ends were cut back, 3 bases at V and 5 bases at J, with 10 bases in the middle. The CDR3 is 13 residues long.

Of note for this clone: The same CDR3 is also encoded by other DNA sequences in this sample. V gene TRBV9 combines with J gene TRBJ2-2; possible D gene TRBD1, 5 bases. CDR1 and CDR2 (germline): SGDLS, YYNGEE. This CDR3 region has 15 residues. V gave up 0 bases and J gave up 1 base, with 7 bases separating them. CDR3 nucleotides: TGTGCCAGCAGCGTAGGTACAGGGAACACCGGGGAGCTGTTTTTT. Protein: CASSVGTGNTGELFF. Supplemented by reference TRBV9 and TRBJ2-2, the full variable domain reads DSGVTQTPKHLITATGQRVTLRCSPRSGDLSVYWYQQSLDQGLQFLIQYYNGEERAKGNILERFSAQQFPDLHSELNLSSLELGDSALYFCASSVGTGNTGELFFGEGSRLTVL.

The rearrangement joins TRBV30 to TRBJ1-5, with D unresolved. The CDR3 runs 14 residues. Germline assignment: CDR1 GTSNPN and CDR2 SVGIG (reference sequence). V was clipped by 1 base and J by 7 bases, with 14 bases between them. CDR3 DNA: TGTGCCTGGAGTGGCGGCAGTGGTTTCCAGCCCCAGCATTTT. Translation: CAWSGGSGFQPQHF.

J is TRBJ1-3 and V is TRBV27; weak D call: TRBD1 (5 bases). V lost 7 bases, J lost 0 bases, and 16 bases lay in between. The CDR3 length is 16 residues. The V gene's germline CDR1 is MNHEY and CDR2 SMNVEV (reference sequence). DNA of the CDR3: TGTGCCAGCACCCGGGGCGGGCCAAACTCTGGAAACACCATATATTTT. This sequence encodes CASTRGGPNSGNTIYF.